The present T cell receptor beta chain was sequenced within a study of blood T cell repertoires in COVID-19. In the authors' methods: By means of reference gene primer amplification, nucleated cell counts were estimated. The method was immunoSEQ multiplex PCR; TCRdb's version includes in-frame clones alone and lacks a portion of them. V, J and clone size derive from that table, while D and trimming were established from the DNA sequence. The sample comprises about 50,000 clones, around 85% of which are singletons, and over 12% rests with the top ten. From germline, CDR1 is MGHRA and CDR2 YSYEKL. J lost 9 bases, V lost 2 bases, and 11 bases had no gene match. This CDR3 spans 15 amino acids.

This TCR came from a human donor in a cohort sampled during active COVID-19. Sequencing was carried out using peripheral blood. The rearrangement links TRBV4-1 to TRBJ2-7; 9 positions agree with TRBD1. The CDR3 is CASSQTSGTGYGQYF. As DNA, the CDR3 is TGCGCCAGCAGCCAAACTTCCGGGACAGGGTATGGGCAGTACTTC.